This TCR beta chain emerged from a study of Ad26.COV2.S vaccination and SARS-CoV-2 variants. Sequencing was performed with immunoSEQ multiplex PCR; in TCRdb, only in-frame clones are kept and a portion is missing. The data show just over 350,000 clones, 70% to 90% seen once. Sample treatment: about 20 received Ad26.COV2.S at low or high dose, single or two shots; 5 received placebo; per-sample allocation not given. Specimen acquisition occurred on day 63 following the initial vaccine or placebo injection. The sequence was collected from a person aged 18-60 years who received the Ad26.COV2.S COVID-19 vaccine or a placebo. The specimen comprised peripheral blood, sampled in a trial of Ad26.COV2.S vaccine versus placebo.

For the CDR3, the DNA is TGTGCCAGCTCCGGGGATGGAAACACCATATATTTT. The encoded protein is CASSGDGNTIYF. The V and J genes are TRBV18 and TRBJ1-3; D not certain. CDR1 KGHSH and CDR2 LQKENI come from the germline V gene. CDR3 size: 12 residues. Trimming stripped 6 bases from V and 3 bases from J, with 6 bases between. The complete variable domain, with remaining parts taken from reference TRBV18 and TRBJ1-3, reads NAGVMQNPRHLVRRRGQEARLRCSPMKGHSHVYWYRQLPEEGLKFMVYLQKENIIDESGMPKERFSAEFPKEGPSILRIQQVVRGDSAAYFCASSGDGNTIYFGEGSWLTVV.